Below are 18 T cell receptor beta chains sequenced from a single sample in a study of metastatic and nonmetastatic thyroid tumors. TCRdb re-processed the PCR reads through MiXCR. The table shows approximately 40,000 clones, with around 43% occurring only once. Patients were all untreated before their thyroid surgery. Material for sequencing was tumor tissue. The source is a male donor with papillary thyroid cancer or a benign thyroid nodule (not recorded which). Some clones in this sample may be carry-over from other donors' samples.

J is TRBJ1-6 and V is TRBV5-1, with no clear D. Trimming pared 5 bases from V and 0 bases from J, leaving 6 bases between. Per the germline V gene, CDR1 is SGHRS and CDR2 is YFSETQ. The CDR3 runs 14 residues. The CDR3 is CASREGSYNSPLHF. The CDR3 nucleotides read TGCGCCAGCAGAGAGGGCTCCTATAATTCACCCCTCCACTTT.

The chain has TRBV20-1 and TRBJ2-7; maybe TRBD1 (6 bases). This CDR3 has 14 residues. Germline values: CDR1 DFQATT, CDR2 SNEGSKA (reference sequence). Trimming stripped 0 bases from V and 2 bases from J, with 11 bases between. CDR3 sequence reads: CSAREVRQAYEQYF. CDR3 in DNA: TGCAGTGCTAGAGAAGTCCGACAGGCCTACGAGCAGTACTTC.

This clone has a handful of counts. The chain combines TRBV7-6 with TRBJ2-2; D gene uncertain. Trimming removed 4 bases from V and 6 bases from J, with 6 bases in between. The germline V gene has CDR1 SGHVS and CDR2 FNYEAQ. The CDR3 runs to 12 residues. In DNA, the CDR3 is TGTGCCAGCAGCTATTTCCCCGGGGAGCTGTTTTTT. The encoded protein is CASSYFPGELFF.

V usage is TRBV4-2 and J usage is TRBJ1-2; D perhaps matches TRBD1 (5 bases). This CDR3 comprises 14 residues. Per germline, CDR1 LGHNA and CDR2 YNFKEQ. Trimming took 0 bases from V and 6 from J, leaving 11 bases between them. The CDR3 sequence: CASSQDGGVDGYTF. Here the CDR3 DNA reads TGTGCCAGCAGCCAAGACGGGGGAGTGGATGGCTACACCTTC.

V usage is TRBV7-9 and J usage is TRBJ1-2, with TRBD1 as a possible D gene (5 bases). CDR1 and CDR2 from the germline V gene are SEHNR and FQNEAQ (reference sequence). The CDR3 extends over 12 amino acids. Trimming took 5 bases from V and 8 from J, leaving 12 bases between them. The CDR3 nucleotides are TGTGCCAGCAGCCCCGGGGGGAAAGGCTACACCTTC. Translated, it gives CASSPGGKGYTF.

This clone was observed a handful of times. V usage is TRBV12-3 or TRBV12-4 and J usage is TRBJ2-7; 7 positions match TRBD1. This CDR3 is built from 13 residues. V was pared by 8 bases and J by 6 bases, with 10 bases of the junction left unmatched. The DNA for the CDR3 is TGTGCCAGCCGCTGGACAGGCGCGGGCGAGCAGTACTTC. This sequence encodes CASRWTGAGEQYF.

The chain carries TRBV20-1 and TRBJ2-7; the D is unclear. V dropped 0 bases and J dropped 5 bases, with 5 bases sitting between them. Germline assignment: CDR1 DFQATT and CDR2 SNEGSKA (reference sequence). The CDR3 totals 11 residues. Here the CDR3 reads CSARDHDEQYF. The CDR3 DNA follows: TGCAGTGCTAGAGATCACGACGAGCAGTACTTC.

The rearrangement uses TRBV20-1 and TRBJ1-2, with 7 bases lining up with TRBD1. The germline CDR1 and CDR2 sequences are DFQATT and SNEGSKA (reference sequence). CDR3 length equals 16 residues. V lost 3 bases, J lost 4 bases, and 14 bases stayed unmatched. CDR3 DNA sequence: TGCAGTGCTAGTAAAGGGAAGGACAGGAAGACCTATGGCTACACCTTC. Encoded protein: CSASKGKDRKTYGYTF.

V gene TRBV5-1 combines with J gene TRBJ2-3, with 11 nucleotides matching TRBD2. The V gene end was trimmed by 0 bases and the J gene end by 1 base; junction bases not matched to a gene: 7. The germline gives CDR1 SGHRS, CDR2 YFSETQ. The CDR3 runs 18 residues. CDR3 amino acids: CASSLASSGRAGTDTQYF. In nucleotides, the CDR3 is TGCGCCAGCAGCTTGGCGAGTAGCGGGAGGGCCGGCACAGATACGCAGTATTTT. The whole variable domain, filled in from reference TRBV5-1 and TRBJ2-3, reads KAGVTQTPRYLIKTRGQQVTLSCSPISGHRSVSWYQQTPGQGLQFLFEYFSETQRNKGNFPGRFSGRQFSNSRSEMNVSTLELGDSALYLCASSLASSGRAGTDTQYFGPGTRLTVL.

This clone appeared once. The chain combines TRBV19 with TRBJ1-5, with no clear D. Germline V gene data show CDR1 as LNHDA and CDR2 as SQIVND (reference sequence). Trimming left V 6 bases short and J 0 bases short, with 18 bases between. CDR3 size: 17 residues. The CDR3, as DNA: TGTGCCAGTAGCCTAGCCTCCCTCGGGTATAGCAATCAGCCCCAGCATTTT. It encodes CASSLASLGYSNQPQHF. Variable domain in full (rest from reference TRBV19 and TRBJ1-5): DGGITQSPKYLFRKEGQNVTLSCEQNLNHDAMYWYRQDPGQGLRLIYYSQIVNDFQKGDIAEGYSVSREKKESFPLTVTSAQKNPTAFYLCASSLASLGYSNQPQHFGDGTRLSIL.

This clone is categorized as medium-sized. This chain joins TRBV9 and TRBJ2-1, with a possible D match to TRBD1 (6 bases). The CDR3 has 14 residues. The germline V gene encodes CDR1 SGDLS and CDR2 YYNGEE. V was cut by 3 bases and J by 3 bases, with 10 bases left in between. The CDR3 region is CASSAPGHYNEQFF. CDR3 DNA sequence: TGTGCCAGCAGCGCGCCGGGACACTACAATGAGCAGTTCTTC.

J is TRBJ2-7 and V is TRBV5-1, with D perhaps TRBD2 (5 bases). Trimming stripped 4 bases from V and 0 bases from J, with 11 bases between. The germline gives CDR1 SGHRS, CDR2 YFSETQ. CDR3 length equals 14 residues. The CDR3 sequence is CASSGRGPSYEQYF. The CDR3 coding sequence is TGCGCCAGCAGCGGACGAGGGCCCTCCTACGAGCAGTACTTC.

The V and J genes are TRBV6-1 and TRBJ2-7; 12 bases map to TRBD1. Germline values: CDR1 MNHNS, CDR2 SASEGT. With V trimmed by 5 bases and J by 7 bases, 9 bases remained unmatched. The CDR3 is made up of 15 amino acids. Here the CDR3 reads CASSLTGQGAGEQYF. CDR3 sequence (DNA): TGTGCCAGCAGTCTGACGGGACAGGGGGCTGGTGAGCAGTACTTC.

The chain carries TRBV11-1 and TRBJ2-3, with TRBD2 matching over 7 bases. The J segment lost 5 bases and the V segment lost 2 bases, leaving 16 bases of the junction unmatched. The CDR3 extends over 18 amino acids. In germline, CDR1 is SGHAT, CDR2 FQDESV (reference sequence). CDR3 in amino acids: CASSLSGSTAGEVDTQYF. As DNA, the CDR3 is TGTGCCAGCAGCTTATCGGGCAGCACGGCGGGAGAGGTAGATACGCAGTATTTT.

The V call is TRBV18, the J call TRBJ1-2, with D possibly being TRBD1 (5 bases). Between the trimmed V and J ends, which lost 3 bases and 6 bases, there was a span of 8 bases. CDR3 length: 12 residues. Germline values: CDR1 KGHSH, CDR2 LQKENI. The CDR3 region has the DNA TGTGCCAGCTCACCGGGGCCTGATGGCTACACCTTC. Amino acid sequence: CASSPGPDGYTF.

The chain joins TRBV7-9 to TRBJ2-2; D uncertain. CDR3 length: 14 amino acids. The germline V gene has CDR1 SEHNR and CDR2 FQNEAQ (reference sequence). V was cut by 2 bases and J by 4 bases, with 8 bases left in between. The DNA of the CDR3 is TGTGCCAGCAGCTTAAAAGAGGTCACCGGGGAGCTGTTTTTT. It is translated as CASSLKEVTGELFF.

This chain connects TRBV6-2 or TRBV6-3 to TRBJ1-1; possible D gene TRBD1, 6 bases. The V gene lost 6 bases and the J gene lost 3 bases, with 14 bases spanning the gap. Germline V gives CDR1 MNHEY, CDR2 SVGEGT. The CDR3 contains 14 residues. CDR3 residues: CASRLLTGYTEAFF. The CDR3 region has the DNA TGTGCCAGCAGACTTCTCACAGGGTACACTGAAGCTTTCTTT.

This clone has more than one count but fewer than ten. The chain recombines TRBV7-2 with TRBJ2-7, with D perhaps matching TRBD1 (6 bases). V lost 8 bases, J lost 5 bases, and 7 bases lay in between. Germline-derived CDR1 and CDR2 are SGHTA and FQGNSA. This CDR3 contains 10 residues. The CDR3 coding sequence is TGTGCCAGCGGGGGCGACGAGCAGTACTTC. Amino acids: CASGGDEQYF.